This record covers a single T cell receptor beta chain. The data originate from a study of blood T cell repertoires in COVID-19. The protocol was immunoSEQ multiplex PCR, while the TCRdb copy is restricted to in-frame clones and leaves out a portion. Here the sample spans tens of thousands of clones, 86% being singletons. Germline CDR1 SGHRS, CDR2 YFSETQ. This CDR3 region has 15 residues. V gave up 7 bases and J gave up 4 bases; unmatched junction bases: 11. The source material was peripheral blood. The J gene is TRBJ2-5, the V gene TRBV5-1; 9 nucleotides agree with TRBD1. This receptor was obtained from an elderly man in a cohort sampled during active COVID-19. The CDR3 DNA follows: TGCGCCAGCTACCAGGGACAGGGTGTAGCAGAGACCCAGTACTTC. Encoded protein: CASYQGQGVAETQYF.